The rows below give T cell receptor beta chains drawn from one sample of a study of CD8+ T cells in alopecia areata. Measured with immunoSEQ multiplex PCR; TCRdb has only the in-frame clones, and not every one. The data contain fewer than 200,000 clones, about 70% of them singletons. Source: CD8+ T cells sorted from blood, taken at week 0. The receptors were gathered from a human donor with alopecia areata. Each CDR3 is given with its conserved first and last residue. Fields, in order: J gene, clone size, D gene, V gene, CDR3 protein, CDR3 DNA. The D gene is left open where the match is weak. Size tells how often a clone was seen (once, few, many) or the class of an expanded clone, and some rows leave it out.

j_gene: TRBJ2-2
abundance: NA
d_gene: NA
v_gene: TRBV9
CDR3aa: CASSVGNTGELFF
CDR3nt: TGTGCCAGCAGCGTAGGTAACACCGGGGAGCTGTTTTTT

j_gene: TRBJ2-1
abundance: NA
d_gene: TRBD2
v_gene: TRBV10-3
CDR3aa: CAISESTRAGGPSSYNEQFF
CDR3nt: TGTGCCATCAGTGAGTCGACTCGCGCGGGGGGCCCCAGCTCCTACAATGAGCAGTTCTTC

j_gene: TRBJ1-5
abundance: NA
d_gene: NA
v_gene: TRBV30
CDR3aa: CAWSVLPLDRINQPQHF
CDR3nt: TGTGCCTGGAGTGTACTCCCCCTCGACAGAATTAATCAGCCCCAGCATTTT

j_gene: TRBJ1-5
abundance: NA
d_gene: NA
v_gene: TRBV27
CDR3aa: CASGVVGPQHF
CDR3nt: TGTGCCAGCGGCGTGGTGGGGCCCCAGCATTTT

j_gene: TRBJ2-3
abundance: NA
d_gene: NA
v_gene: TRBV27
CDR3aa: CASSYGTDTQYF
CDR3nt: TGTGCCAGCAGTTATGGCACAGATACGCAGTATTTT

j_gene: TRBJ1-6
abundance: NA
d_gene: NA
v_gene: TRBV20-1
CDR3aa: CSARQGLVLHF
CDR3nt: TGCAGTGCTCGGCAGGGTTTAGTCCTCCACTTT

j_gene: TRBJ2-7
abundance: once
d_gene: TRBD1
v_gene: TRBV13
CDR3aa: CASSSRDRGGYEQYF
CDR3nt: TGTGCCAGCAGCTCCCGGGACAGGGGTGGATACGAGCAGTACTTC

j_gene: TRBJ2-1
abundance: NA
d_gene: TRBD1
v_gene: TRBV6-5
CDR3aa: CASSNRGPYNEQFF
CDR3nt: TGTGCCAGCAGTAACAGGGGGCCCTACAATGAGCAGTTCTTC

j_gene: TRBJ1-1
abundance: NA
d_gene: TRBD1
v_gene: TRBV2
CDR3aa: CASKGAGGGSMNTEAFF
CDR3nt: TGTGCCAGCAAGGGAGCAGGGGGCGGATCGATGAACACTGAAGCTTTCTTT

j_gene: TRBJ1-1
abundance: NA
d_gene: NA
v_gene: TRBV15
CDR3aa: CATSRDRFSDEAFF
CDR3nt: TGTGCCACCAGCAGAGATCGGTTTAGCGATGAAGCTTTCTTT

j_gene: TRBJ2-6
abundance: NA
d_gene: NA
v_gene: TRBV27
CDR3aa: CASSLGPSGANVLTF
CDR3nt: TGTGCCAGCAGTTTAGGGCCCTCTGGGGCCAACGTCCTGACTTTC

j_gene: TRBJ2-5
abundance: NA
d_gene: NA
v_gene: TRBV4-1
CDR3aa: CASSQDSSWETQYF
CDR3nt: TGCGCCAGCAGCCAAGACTCCAGTTGGGAGACCCAGTACTTC

j_gene: TRBJ1-2
abundance: NA
d_gene: NA
v_gene: TRBV27
CDR3aa: CASSWARDPKLYGYTF
CDR3nt: TGTGCCAGCAGTTGGGCCAGGGACCCAAAACTCTATGGCTACACCTTC

j_gene: TRBJ2-1
abundance: NA
d_gene: TRBD2
v_gene: TRBV11-2
CDR3aa: CASSLVPTSGDYNEQFF
CDR3nt: TGTGCCAGCAGCTTAGTCCCCACTAGCGGAGATTACAATGAGCAGTTCTTC

j_gene: TRBJ1-1
abundance: few
d_gene: NA
v_gene: TRBV7-9
CDR3aa: CASSFGSQQTEAFF
CDR3nt: TGTGCCAGCAGCTTCGGCAGCCAACAAACTGAAGCTTTCTTT

j_gene: TRBJ1-4
abundance: NA
d_gene: NA
v_gene: TRBV4-1
CDR3aa: CASSQREGNEKLFF
CDR3nt: TGCGCCAGCAGCCAACGAGAGGGTAATGAAAAACTGTTTTTT

j_gene: TRBJ2-7
abundance: NA
d_gene: TRBD2
v_gene: TRBV7-6
CDR3aa: CASSASGGYEQYF
CDR3nt: TGTGCCAGCAGTGCTAGCGGGGGGTACGAGCAGTACTTC

j_gene: TRBJ2-7
abundance: NA
d_gene: NA
v_gene: TRBV29-1
CDR3aa: CSVEASGQLPYEQYF
CDR3nt: TGCAGCGTTGAAGCCTCAGGGCAACTACCCTACGAGCAGTACTTC

j_gene: TRBJ1-2
abundance: NA
d_gene: NA
v_gene: TRBV7-2
CDR3aa: CASSPDPGGINYGYTF
CDR3nt: TGTGCCAGCAGCCCAGATCCTGGGGGCATTAACTATGGCTACACCTTC

j_gene: TRBJ2-1
abundance: NA
d_gene: TRBD2
v_gene: TRBV30
CDR3aa: CACVCPGTSGSSYNEQFF
CDR3nt: TGTGCCTGCGTATGCCCCGGGACTAGCGGAAGCTCCTACAATGAGCAGTTCTTC

j_gene: TRBJ2-2
abundance: NA
d_gene: NA
v_gene: TRBV6-5
CDR3aa: CASSYSGTGELFF
CDR3nt: TGTGCCAGCAGTTATAGTGGCACCGGGGAGCTGTTTTTT

j_gene: TRBJ2-7
abundance: NA
d_gene: NA
v_gene: TRBV29-1
CDR3aa: CSVGVGPVYEQYF
CDR3nt: TGCAGCGTTGGGGTAGGGCCCGTCTACGAGCAGTACTTC

j_gene: TRBJ2-7
abundance: NA
d_gene: NA
v_gene: TRBV5-1
CDR3aa: CASSLDLSSYEQYF
CDR3nt: TGCGCCAGCAGCTTAGACCTGAGCTCCTACGAGCAGTACTTC

j_gene: TRBJ2-7
abundance: NA
d_gene: NA
v_gene: TRBV7-9
CDR3aa: CASSLDYEQYF
CDR3nt: TGTGCCAGCAGCTTGGACTACGAGCAGTACTTC

j_gene: TRBJ2-1
abundance: NA
d_gene: TRBD2
v_gene: TRBV7-9
CDR3aa: CASSPGPAGGRNEQFF
CDR3nt: TGTGCCAGCAGCCCCGGCCCTGCGGGGGGGCGGAATGAGCAGTTCTTC

j_gene: TRBJ2-7
abundance: NA
d_gene: NA
v_gene: TRBV23-1
CDR3aa: CASSPRAYEQYF
CDR3nt: TGCGCCAGCAGCCCTCGGGCGTACGAGCAGTACTTC

j_gene: TRBJ2-5
abundance: NA
d_gene: TRBD2
v_gene: TRBV7-8
CDR3aa: CASSLYSGGDQETQYF
CDR3nt: TGTGCCAGCAGCTTATACAGCGGGGGGGACCAAGAGACCCAGTACTTC

j_gene: TRBJ1-1
abundance: NA
d_gene: NA
v_gene: TRBV2
CDR3aa: CASGGGGNTEAFF
CDR3nt: TGTGCCAGCGGGGGCGGGGGAAACACTGAAGCTTTCTTT

j_gene: TRBJ1-1
abundance: few
d_gene: NA
v_gene: TRBV5-1
CDR3aa: CASSSTNTEAFF
CDR3nt: TGCGCCAGCAGCTCCACGAACACTGAAGCTTTCTTT

j_gene: TRBJ2-1
abundance: NA
d_gene: NA
v_gene: TRBV15
CDR3aa: CATSITGISGAEDEQFF
CDR3nt: TGTGCCACCAGCATTACAGGGATCTCAGGGGCCGAGGATGAGCAGTTCTTC

j_gene: TRBJ1-2
abundance: NA
d_gene: NA
v_gene: TRBV13
CDR3aa: CASSHGTSEIYGYTF
CDR3nt: TGTGCCAGCAGCCATGGGACATCTGAGATTTATGGCTACACCTTC

j_gene: TRBJ1-6
abundance: NA
d_gene: TRBD1
v_gene: TRBV5-6
CDR3aa: CASRPGQGDSPLHF
CDR3nt: TGTGCCAGCAGACCGGGACAGGGTGATTCACCCCTCCACTTT

j_gene: TRBJ2-1
abundance: few
d_gene: TRBD2
v_gene: TRBV7-3
CDR3aa: CASSFGGGRNEQFF
CDR3nt: TGTGCCAGCAGCTTCGGCGGGGGGCGCAATGAGCAGTTCTTC

j_gene: TRBJ1-2
abundance: few
d_gene: NA
v_gene: TRBV7-9
CDR3aa: CASSPNELGFTF
CDR3nt: TGTGCCAGCAGCCCGAATGAGCTGGGTTTTACCTTC

j_gene: TRBJ1-6
abundance: few
d_gene: NA
v_gene: TRBV6-5
CDR3aa: CASRGVEGLHF
CDR3nt: TGTGCCAGCAGAGGGGTGGAAGGCCTCCACTTT

j_gene: TRBJ2-3
abundance: NA
d_gene: TRBD2
v_gene: TRBV7-8
CDR3aa: CASSSGGTSTDTQYF
CDR3nt: TGTGCCAGCAGCTCGGGGGGGACTAGCACAGATACGCAGTATTTT

j_gene: TRBJ2-7
abundance: NA
d_gene: NA
v_gene: TRBV9
CDR3aa: CASSGTSGPIPHF
CDR3nt: TGTGCCAGCAGCGGCACTTCCGGACCTATACCCCACTTC

j_gene: TRBJ2-6
abundance: few
d_gene: NA
v_gene: TRBV29-1
CDR3aa: CSVVAGSGANVLTF
CDR3nt: TGCAGCGTTGTAGCAGGGTCTGGGGCCAACGTCCTGACTTTC

j_gene: TRBJ2-3
abundance: NA
d_gene: TRBD1
v_gene: TRBV4-1
CDR3aa: CASSLPRQGSTDTQYF
CDR3nt: TGCGCCAGCAGCCTTCCTAGACAGGGGAGCACAGATACGCAGTATTTT

j_gene: TRBJ2-7
abundance: NA
d_gene: NA
v_gene: TRBV27
CDR3aa: CASSLDGRYEQYF
CDR3nt: TGTGCCAGCAGCCTGGACGGTAGGTACGAGCAGTACTTC

j_gene: TRBJ2-5
abundance: few
d_gene: NA
v_gene: TRBV2
CDR3aa: CASRDDEETQYF
CDR3nt: TGTGCCAGCAGGGACGATGAAGAGACCCAGTACTTC

j_gene: TRBJ2-5
abundance: NA
d_gene: TRBD1
v_gene: TRBV23-1
CDR3aa: CASSQEQGSIQTQYF
CDR3nt: TGCGCCAGCAGTCAAGAACAGGGGTCAATACAGACCCAGTACTTC

j_gene: TRBJ2-7
abundance: NA
d_gene: TRBD1
v_gene: TRBV5-4
CDR3aa: CASSLTGEGYEQYF
CDR3nt: TGTGCCAGCAGCTTGACAGGGGAAGGCTACGAGCAGTACTTC

j_gene: TRBJ2-5
abundance: few
d_gene: NA
v_gene: TRBV11-2
CDR3aa: CASSLVRGTQETQYF
CDR3nt: TGTGCCAGCAGCTTAGTCCGGGGGACCCAAGAGACCCAGTACTTC

j_gene: TRBJ1-1
abundance: NA
d_gene: NA
v_gene: TRBV4-1
CDR3aa: CASSQEGGGRTEAFF
CDR3nt: TGCGCCAGCAGCCAAGAGGGGGGGGGACGGACTGAAGCTTTCTTT

j_gene: TRBJ2-6
abundance: few
d_gene: TRBD1
v_gene: TRBV14
CDR3aa: CASSRTGSGANVLTF
CDR3nt: TGTGCCAGCAGTAGGACAGGCTCTGGGGCCAACGTCCTGACTTTC

j_gene: TRBJ2-3
abundance: NA
d_gene: TRBD1
v_gene: TRBV5-1
CDR3aa: CASSPGQGHTDTQYF
CDR3nt: TGCGCCAGCAGCCCAGGACAGGGTCACACAGATACGCAGTATTTT

j_gene: TRBJ1-1
abundance: NA
d_gene: NA
v_gene: TRBV27
CDR3aa: CASSAASSSTEAFF
CDR3nt: TGTGCCAGCAGCGCCGCATCGAGTTCCACTGAAGCTTTCTTT

j_gene: TRBJ1-2
abundance: NA
d_gene: TRBD1
v_gene: TRBV29-1
CDR3aa: CSVRPERQGSGGYTF
CDR3nt: TGCAGCGTCAGACCAGAACGACAGGGTAGTGGTGGCTACACCTTC

j_gene: TRBJ1-2
abundance: NA
d_gene: NA
v_gene: TRBV27
CDR3aa: CASSPQGPQFNYGYTF
CDR3nt: TGTGCCAGCAGTCCACAGGGTCCTCAATTTAACTATGGCTACACCTTC

j_gene: TRBJ2-1
abundance: NA
d_gene: TRBD1
v_gene: TRBV6-1
CDR3aa: CASSASTGGNYNEQFF
CDR3nt: TGTGCCAGCAGTGCTTCTACAGGGGGCAACTACAATGAGCAGTTCTTC

j_gene: TRBJ1-2
abundance: NA
d_gene: TRBD1
v_gene: TRBV7-9
CDR3aa: CASSQGGWSYGYTF
CDR3nt: TGTGCCAGCAGCCAGGGGGGTTGGAGCTATGGCTACACCTTC

j_gene: TRBJ2-2
abundance: NA
d_gene: NA
v_gene: TRBV30
CDR3aa: CAWGLGNTGELFF
CDR3nt: TGTGCCTGGGGGCTGGGAAACACCGGGGAGCTGTTTTTT